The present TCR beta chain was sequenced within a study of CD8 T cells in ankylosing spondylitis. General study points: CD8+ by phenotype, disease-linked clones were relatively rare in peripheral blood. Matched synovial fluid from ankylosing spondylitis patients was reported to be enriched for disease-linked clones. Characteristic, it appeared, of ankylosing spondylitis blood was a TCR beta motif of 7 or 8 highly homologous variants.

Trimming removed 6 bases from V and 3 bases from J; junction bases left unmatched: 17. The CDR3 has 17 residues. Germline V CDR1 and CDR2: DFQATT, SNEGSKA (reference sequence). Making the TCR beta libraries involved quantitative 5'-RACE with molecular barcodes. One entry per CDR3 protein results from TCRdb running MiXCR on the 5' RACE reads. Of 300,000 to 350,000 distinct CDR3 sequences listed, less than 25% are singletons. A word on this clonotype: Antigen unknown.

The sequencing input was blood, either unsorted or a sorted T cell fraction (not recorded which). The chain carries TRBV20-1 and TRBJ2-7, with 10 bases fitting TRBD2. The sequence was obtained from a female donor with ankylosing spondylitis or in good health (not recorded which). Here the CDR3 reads CSAPTQMSGRANYEQYF. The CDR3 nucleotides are TGCAGTGCCCCCACCCAAATGAGCGGGAGGGCCAACTACGAGCAGTACTTC.